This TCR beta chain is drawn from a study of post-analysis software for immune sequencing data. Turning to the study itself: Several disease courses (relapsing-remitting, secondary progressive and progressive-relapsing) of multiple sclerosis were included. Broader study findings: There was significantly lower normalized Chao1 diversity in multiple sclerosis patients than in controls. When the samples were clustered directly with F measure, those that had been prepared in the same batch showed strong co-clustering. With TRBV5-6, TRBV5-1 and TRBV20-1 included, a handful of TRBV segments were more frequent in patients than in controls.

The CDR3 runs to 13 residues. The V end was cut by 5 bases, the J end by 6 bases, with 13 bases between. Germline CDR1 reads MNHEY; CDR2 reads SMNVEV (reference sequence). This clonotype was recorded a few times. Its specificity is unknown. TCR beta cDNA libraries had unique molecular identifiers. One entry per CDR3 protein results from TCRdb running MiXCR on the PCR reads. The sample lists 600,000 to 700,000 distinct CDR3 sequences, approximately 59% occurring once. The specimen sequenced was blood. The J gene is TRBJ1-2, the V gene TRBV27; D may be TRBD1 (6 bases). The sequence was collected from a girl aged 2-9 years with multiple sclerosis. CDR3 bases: TGTGCCAGCAGTCAACAGGGTCAGCATGGCTACACCTTC. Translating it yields CASSQQGQHGYTF.